This T cell receptor beta chain came from a study of T cells after yellow fever vaccination. This CDR3 has 16 amino acids. CDR1 is DFQATT and CDR2 is SNEGSKA in the germline V gene (reference sequence). Trimming stripped 6 bases from V and 5 bases from J, with 25 bases between. MiXCR, run by TCRdb on the 5' RACE reads, gives a single entry per CDR3 protein. The table includes 350,000 or so distinct CDR3 sequences, around 8.1% detected once. Sequencing was performed on PBMCs, taken roughly 46 days after the first yellow fever vaccination. The source is a man between 18 and 35 years old who received the YFV17D yellow fever vaccine. The chain is built from TRBV20-1 and TRBJ2-5, with D perhaps TRBD2 (6 bases). CDR3 loop: CSARRGLSLATETQYF. The DNA of the CDR3 is TGCAGTGCCAGAAGGGGCTTATCACTAGCTACGGAGACCCAGTACTTC.